A selection of T cell receptor beta chains follows, all from one sample in a study of blood T cell repertoires in COVID-19. The assay was immunoSEQ multiplex PCR, and TCRdb's table has in-frame clones only and misses some. The sample contains under 150,000 clones, roughly 80% of which appear only once. The sequenced sample consisted of peripheral blood. These receptors all stem from a man between 50 and 59 years old with acute or convalescent COVID-19. The CDR3 runs from the conserved cysteine through the conserved F or W.

V: TRBV19
length: 12
J: TRBJ1-2
CDR3: CASSAGQYGYTF

V: TRBV7-9
length: 12
J: TRBJ2-7
CDR3: CASSLDGEEQYF

V: TRBV9
length: 16
J: TRBJ2-6
CDR3: CASSDHRVSGANVLTF

V: TRBV11-2
length: 17
J: TRBJ1-6
CDR3: CASSLTRSSSYNSPLHF

V: TRBV6-5
length: 15
J: TRBJ2-2
CDR3: CASRNGAGDTGELFF

V: TRBV5-1
length: 15
J: TRBJ2-1
CDR3: CASSLWPGRHDEQFF

V: TRBV12-3/TRBV12-4
length: 11
J: TRBJ2-3
CDR3: CASSLRSGQYF

V: TRBV5-1
length: 15
J: TRBJ2-2
CDR3: CASSLQGAPTGELFF

V: TRBV24-1
length: 17
J: TRBJ2-1
CDR3: CATSDSRTSGGVKEQFF

V: TRBV6-5
length: 14
J: TRBJ1-3
CDR3: CASRDTSSGNTIYF

V: TRBV7-2
length: 14
J: TRBJ1-2
CDR3: CASSRGVGLGGYTF

V: TRBV3-1/TRBV3-2
length: 13
J: TRBJ2-3
CDR3: CASSFRLQDTQYF

V: TRBV19
length: 14
J: TRBJ1-2
CDR3: CASSIGEGTSGYTF

V: TRBV3-1/TRBV3-2
length: 16
J: TRBJ1-2
CDR3: CASSQDLKSLAYGYTF

V: TRBV5-1
length: 15
J: TRBJ2-1
CDR3: CASSGTSGGASKQFF

V: TRBV5-1
length: 13
J: TRBJ1-2
CDR3: CASSARGDYGYTF

V: TRBV3-1/TRBV3-2
length: 15
J: TRBJ1-1
CDR3: CASSPGTGGSSEAFF

V: TRBV7-2
length: 14
J: TRBJ2-1
CDR3: CASSLVLAGVVQFF

V: TRBV24-1
length: 15
J: TRBJ2-3
CDR3: CATSSSGGVADTQYF

V: TRBV10-2
length: 17
J: TRBJ2-3
CDR3: CASSGGYRGGVTDTQYF

V: TRBV5-1
length: 17
J: TRBJ1-4
CDR3: CASSLVGRTGGREKLFF

V: TRBV28
length: 11
J: TRBJ1-1
CDR3: CASTRGAEAFF

V: TRBV5-6
length: 15
J: TRBJ1-1
CDR3: CASSSTAPVDTEAFF

V: TRBV7-2
length: 15
J: TRBJ1-5
CDR3: CASSLVYGRNQPQHF

V: TRBV9
length: 15
J: TRBJ2-5
CDR3: CASSPLGTNQETQYF

V: TRBV29-1
length: 15
J: TRBJ1-2
CDR3: CSVVGSGDSFYGYTF

V: TRBV28
length: 13
J: TRBJ2-3
CDR3: CASSSRGTDTQYF

V: TRBV27
length: 15
J: TRBJ2-7
CDR3: CASSQPGTGSYEQYF

V: TRBV4-2
length: 14
J: TRBJ2-2
CDR3: CASSHPTGTGELFF

V: TRBV4-2
length: 14
J: TRBJ1-4
CDR3: CASSQDGGWEKLFF

V: TRBV29-1
length: 15
J: TRBJ1-3
CDR3: CSVTLGRGPGNTIYF

V: TRBV5-1
length: 15
J: TRBJ1-2
CDR3: CASSLGQEGLGGYTF

V: TRBV9
length: 17
J: TRBJ2-5
CDR3: CASSEGTPGQGVETQYF

V: TRBV11-2
length: 14
J: TRBJ1-6
CDR3: CASSTNTNNSPLHF

V: TRBV4-1
length: 15
J: TRBJ1-6
CDR3: CASSQEGAYNSPLHF

V: TRBV7-3
length: 17
J: TRBJ2-2
CDR3: CASSPSGTSRITGELFF

V: TRBV18
length: 15
J: TRBJ1-6
CDR3: CASSPTGQGSSPLHF

V: TRBV30
length: 14
J: TRBJ2-7
CDR3: CAWKARGGPYEQYF

V: TRBV11-2
length: 14
J: TRBJ2-5
CDR3: CASSSRGGQETQYF

V: TRBV5-4
length: 13
J: TRBJ1-5
CDR3: CASSLGAGEPQHF

V: TRBV5-5
length: 14
J: TRBJ1-2
CDR3: CASSARTDSYGYTF

V: TRBV6-6
length: 15
J: TRBJ1-2
CDR3: CASTWGQGTVGGYTF

V: TRBV30
length: 16
J: TRBJ2-3
CDR3: CAWSPKTSGGTDTQYF

V: TRBV5-1
length: 13
J: TRBJ2-1
CDR3: CASRLGDNNEQFF

V: TRBV20-1
length: 13
J: TRBJ1-4
CDR3: CSASGQGEEKLFF

V: TRBV12-1
length: 15
J: TRBJ2-7
CDR3: CASSLGRGSSYEQYF

V: TRBV19
length: 15
J: TRBJ1-4
CDR3: CASRSLGAANEKLFF

V: TRBV6-4
length: 15
J: TRBJ2-2
CDR3: CASSEGQGATGELFF

V: TRBV19
length: 13
J: TRBJ1-1
CDR3: CASSRRGGSEAFF

V: TRBV5-6
length: 15
J: TRBJ2-2
CDR3: CASSFRTANTGELFF

V: TRBV27
length: 15
J: TRBJ1-3
CDR3: CASRKQGPSGNTIYF

V: TRBV7-8
length: 15
J: TRBJ2-3
CDR3: CASSLARGRTDTQYF